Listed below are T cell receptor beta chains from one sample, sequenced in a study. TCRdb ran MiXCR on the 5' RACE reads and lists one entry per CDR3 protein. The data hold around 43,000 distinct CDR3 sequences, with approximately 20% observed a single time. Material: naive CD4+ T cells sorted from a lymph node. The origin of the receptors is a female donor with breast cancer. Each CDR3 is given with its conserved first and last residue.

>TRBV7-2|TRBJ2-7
CASRLQGGSYEQYF
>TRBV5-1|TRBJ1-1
CASSSSRGMNTEAFF
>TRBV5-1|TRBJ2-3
CASSEGPQGDTDTQYF
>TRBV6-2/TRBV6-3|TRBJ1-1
CASSQPINTEAFF
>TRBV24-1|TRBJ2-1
CATSVPSGSSYEQFF
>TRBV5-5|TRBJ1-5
CASSSTGGSGNQPQHF
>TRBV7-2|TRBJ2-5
CASSSPPGHRQETQYF
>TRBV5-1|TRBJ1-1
CACSVRGVDTEAFF
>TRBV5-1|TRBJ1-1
CASSLDGQRNTEAFF
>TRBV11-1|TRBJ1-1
CASSPGQLNTEAFF
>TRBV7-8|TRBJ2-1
CASSLLIGNEQFF
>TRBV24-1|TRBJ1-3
CATSDGRQGPLSF
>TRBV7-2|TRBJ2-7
CASSLNSYEQYF
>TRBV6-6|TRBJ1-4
CASSFIGEKLFF
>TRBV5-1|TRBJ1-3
CASSHGQAGDTIYF
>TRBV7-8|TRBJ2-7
CASSMWTGPYEQYF
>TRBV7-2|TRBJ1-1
CASSINYLDETEAFF
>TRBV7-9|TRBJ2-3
CASSRTSGSTDTQYF
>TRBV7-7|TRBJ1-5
CASSRGNSNQPQHF
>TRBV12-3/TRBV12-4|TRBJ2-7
CASGKTVEQYF
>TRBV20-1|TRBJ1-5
CSAPPGTGQPQHF
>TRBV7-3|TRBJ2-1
CASSLSRGDEQFF
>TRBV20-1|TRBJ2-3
CSARFLAGGEDTQYF
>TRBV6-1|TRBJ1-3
CASSEAEAGNTIYF
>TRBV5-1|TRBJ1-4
CASSVVQGNEKLFF
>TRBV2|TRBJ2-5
CASSFLTSETQYF
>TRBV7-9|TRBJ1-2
CASSLGQGANYGYTF